The clone carrying this T cell receptor (beta chain) has ten or more counts. The antigen is undetermined. These data belong to a study of T cells in Graves' hyperthyroidism and ophthalmopathy. General observations from the study: Most clonotypes expanded in the thyroid (above 0.001) were also present in blood.

Amplification of TCR beta CDR3 regions used RNA as the template. When the TCR CDR3 underwent first-round RT-PCR, the HTBI primer set was used. Via MiXCR, TCRdb re-called the multiplex PCR reads, giving one row per CDR3 protein. This sample has roughly 420,000 distinct CDR3 sequences; approximately 15% occur once, and the top ten carry approximately 7.5%. Graves' hyperthyroidism is called stable when ophthalmopathy does not progress within 18 months. Disease duration under 2 months; hyperthyroidism patients were aged 18 to 65. The CDR3 is 14 residues long. V lost 3 bases and J lost 7, with 18 bases in between. The germline CDR1 and CDR2 sequences are DFQATT and SNEGSKA (reference sequence).

Sequencing used blood. The TCR comes from a woman aged 18-35 years with Graves' hyperthyroidism. The J gene is TRBJ1-2, the V gene TRBV20-1, with D perhaps TRBD1 (5 bases). In DNA form, the CDR3 reads TGCAGTGCTAGTAAAGGGCAGGGTAATGTTGGCTACACCTTC. Translating gives CSASKGQGNVGYTF.